This T cell receptor beta chain stems from a study of T-cell reconstitution after alpha-beta-depleted transplantation in children. Unique molecular identifiers were incorporated into the prepared TCRbeta library. TCRdb used MiXCR to reprocess the PCR reads, holding one entry per CDR3 protein. The top ten clones hold 4.5% to 6.5% of a sample with 420,000 or so distinct CDR3 sequences, about a tenth of them seen once. CDR3 length: 15 residues. V was pared by 2 bases and J by 4 bases, with 4 bases of the junction left unmatched. Germline assignment: CDR1 PRHDT and CDR2 FYEKMQ (reference sequence). This clonotype has a count of ten or more.

The sequencing here drew on PBMCs from the stem cell graft donor, taken from the stem cell graft. The TCR sequence derives from a human donor who donated a stem cell graft to a child with acute myeloid leukemia. The chain carries TRBV13 and TRBJ1-4; TRBD1 aligns across 7 bases. CDR3 sequence reads: CASSLWDSSNEKLFF. The CDR3 DNA reads as TGTGCCAGCAGCTTATGGGACAGTAGTAATGAAAAACTGTTTTTT.